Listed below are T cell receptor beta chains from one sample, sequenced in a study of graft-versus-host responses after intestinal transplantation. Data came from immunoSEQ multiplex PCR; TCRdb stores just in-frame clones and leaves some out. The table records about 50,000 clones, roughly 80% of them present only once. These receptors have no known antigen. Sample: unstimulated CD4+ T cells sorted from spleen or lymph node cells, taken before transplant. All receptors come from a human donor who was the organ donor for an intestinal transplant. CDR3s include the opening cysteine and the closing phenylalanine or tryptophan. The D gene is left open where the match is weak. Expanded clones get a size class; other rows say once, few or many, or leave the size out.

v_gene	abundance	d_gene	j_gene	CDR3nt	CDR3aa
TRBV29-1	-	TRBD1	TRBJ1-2	TGCAGCGTTGGACAGGGGGCTAACTATGGCTACACCTTC	CSVGQGANYGYTF
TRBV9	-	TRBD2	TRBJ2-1	TGTGCCAGCAGCGTAGAAACCGGGACTAGCGGCTACAATGAGCAGTTCTTC	CASSVETGTSGYNEQFF
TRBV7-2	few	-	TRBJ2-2	TGTGCCAGCAGCTTGTGGGGGGCCGGGGAGCTGTTTTTT	CASSLWGAGELFF
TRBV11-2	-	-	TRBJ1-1	TGTGCCAGCAGCTTAGGGCACAGGGCGAACACTGAAGCTTTCTTT	CASSLGHRANTEAFF
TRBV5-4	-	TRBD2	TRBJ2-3	TGTGCCAGCAGCTTGGGGCTAGCGGGAGATACGCAGTATTTT	CASSLGLAGDTQYF
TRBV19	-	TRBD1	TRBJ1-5	TGTGCCAGTAGTATCATGGACAGGGGCAATCAGCCCCAGCATTTT	CASSIMDRGNQPQHF
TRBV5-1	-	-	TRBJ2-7	TGCGCCAGCAGCTTGGGGGGCGAGCAGTACTTC	CASSLGGEQYF
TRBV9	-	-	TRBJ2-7	TGTGCCAGCAGCGTTGGAACACTCGCAGCCTACGAGCAGTACTTC	CASSVGTLAAYEQYF
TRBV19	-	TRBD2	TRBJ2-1	TGTGCCAGTAGTCCCCCCACTAGCGGGGCTACCAATGAGCAGTTCTTC	CASSPPTSGATNEQFF
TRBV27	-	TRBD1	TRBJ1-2	TGTGCCAGCAGTACAGGGGGCAAAGGCTACACCTTC	CASSTGGKGYTF
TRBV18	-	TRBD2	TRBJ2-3	TGTGCCAGCTCACCACTAGCGGGGCGCCAGGACACAGATACGCAGTATTTT	CASSPLAGRQDTDTQYF
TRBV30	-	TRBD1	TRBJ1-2	TGTGCCTGGAGATTACAGGGGAGGGATGGCTACACCTTC	CAWRLQGRDGYTF
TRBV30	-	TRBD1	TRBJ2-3	TGTGCCTGGAGCTGGGGACAGCAGCCTAGCACAGATACGCAGTATTTT	CAWSWGQQPSTDTQYF
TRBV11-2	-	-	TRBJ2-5	TGTGCCAGCAGCTTCGGGACACAAGAGACCCAGTACTTC	CASSFGTQETQYF
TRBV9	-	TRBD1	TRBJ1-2	TGTGCCAGCAGCCCCTCGGGGGACAGGGAGGGCTACACCTTC	CASSPSGDREGYTF
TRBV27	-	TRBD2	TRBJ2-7	TGTGCCAGCAGCCACAAAGGTCGGGGACTAAGGTTCAGGGACGAGCAGTACTTC	CASSHKGRGLRFRDEQYF
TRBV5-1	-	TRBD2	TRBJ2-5	TGCGCCAGCAGTCCTCGGACTAGCGGTGAAGAGACCCAGTACTTC	CASSPRTSGEETQYF
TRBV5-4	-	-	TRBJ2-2	TGTGCCAGCAGCTTGGTTAGGGGAGGCGGGGAGCTGTTTTTT	CASSLVRGGGELFF
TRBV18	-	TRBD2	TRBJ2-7	TGTGCCAGCTCACTGGCCGGGACTAGCGGCTACGAGCAGTACTTC	CASSLAGTSGYEQYF
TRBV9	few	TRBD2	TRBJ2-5	TGTGCCAGCAGCCCGGGACTAGCGGGAGGCGCAGAGACCCAGTACTTC	CASSPGLAGGAETQYF
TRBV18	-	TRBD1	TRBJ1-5	TGTGCCAGCTCACTTCTTCCGACAGGGGTAAGGGATCAGCCCCAGCATTTT	CASSLLPTGVRDQPQHF
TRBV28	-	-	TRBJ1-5	TGTGCCAGCAGGACCGGGGTTTTAAGGGGGAGCAATCAGCCCCAGCATTTT	CASRTGVLRGSNQPQHF
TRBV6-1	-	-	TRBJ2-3	TGTGCCAGCAGTAAGGGGGGGACAGATACGCAGTATTTT	CASSKGGTDTQYF
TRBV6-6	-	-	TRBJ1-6	TGTGCCAGCAGTTACTCGGGGGACTCACCCCTCCACTTT	CASSYSGDSPLHF
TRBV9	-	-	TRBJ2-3	TGTGCCAGCAGCGTAGGACGGGAGAGGACTACGCAGTATTTT	CASSVGRERTTQYF
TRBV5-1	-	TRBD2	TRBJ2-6	TGCGCCAGCAGCTTAAGGAAGGACAGCGGGGGCTCTGGGGCCAACGTCCTGACTTTC	CASSLRKDSGGSGANVLTF